This paragraph reports one TCR beta chain. Antigen unknown. The data belong to a study of T cell responses to AZD1222 COVID-19 vaccine. Whole-study findings and limits: It was only after the peak T cell response that any repertoires were sampled. A mostly white British donor set with more females was recruited, and clonal diversity was possibly underestimated.

Germline V gene lookup returns CDR1 MDHEN and CDR2 SYDVKM. The CDR3 runs 16 residues. V dropped 7 bases and J dropped 7 bases, with 22 bases sitting between them. The repertoire was sequenced with immunoSEQ multiplex PCR; TCRdb's copy has only in-frame clones and lacks some. The table lists around 95,000 clones, roughly 90% of them singletons. The genes are TRBV28 and TRBJ1-4; the D is unclear. This clonotype was obtained from an adult in good health. Material: peripheral blood, obtained on day 0 of AZD1222 vaccination. The CDR3 region is CASKAAPIGIREKLFF. The CDR3 DNA follows: TGTGCCAGCAAAGCAGCCCCTATAGGGATACGTGAAAAACTGTTTTTT.